The T cell receptor (beta chain) described here comes from a study of T-cell memory formation after mild COVID-19. A few counts support this clonotype. The antigen is unknown. TCRdb passed the 5' RACE reads through MiXCR, listing each CDR3 protein once. The sample includes about 400,000 distinct CDR3 sequences, over 15% seen only once; the top ten take about 22%. V lost 4 bases and J lost 2; bases outside the gene matches: 6. This CDR3 comprises 16 residues. Germline V gene data show CDR1 as SGHTA and CDR2 as FQGNSA. Study-level results: The authors left the SARS-CoV-2 specificity of second-wave clones peaking on day 37 unconfirmed. Among contracting clones, CD4+ were mainly CM/EM and CD8+ enriched in EMRA.

This chain connects TRBV7-2 to TRBJ2-5; TRBD2 agrees at 11 bases. The sequenced sample was PBMCs or a T cell subset sorted from them (not recorded which). This clonotype was obtained from a man aged 18 to 30 who had mild COVID-19 (a few samples of this study predate the infection). Cell type and time point are not known. CDR3 region: CASSWASGGPQETQYF. CDR3 DNA sequence: TGTGCCAGCAGCTGGGCTAGCGGGGGGCCGCAAGAGACCCAGTACTTC.